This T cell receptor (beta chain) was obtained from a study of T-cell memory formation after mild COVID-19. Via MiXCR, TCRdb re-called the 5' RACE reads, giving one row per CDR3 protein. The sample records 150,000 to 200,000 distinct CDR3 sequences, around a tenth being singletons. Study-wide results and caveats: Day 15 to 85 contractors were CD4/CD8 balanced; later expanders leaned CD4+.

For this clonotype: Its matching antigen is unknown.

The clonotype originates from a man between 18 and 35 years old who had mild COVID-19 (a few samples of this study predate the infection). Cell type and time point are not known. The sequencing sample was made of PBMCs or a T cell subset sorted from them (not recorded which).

The CDR3 protein is CASSEGAGAVEQFF. The CDR3 DNA is TGCGCCAGCAGCGAGGGAGCGGGGGCAGTTGAGCAGTTCTTC. V gene TRBV5-1 combines with J gene TRBJ2-1, with 8 bases aligning to TRBD2. V lost 4 bases, J lost 9 bases, and 9 bases stayed unmatched. The CDR3 extends over 14 amino acids. Germline CDR1 SGHRS, CDR2 YFSETQ. The whole variable domain, filled in from reference TRBV5-1 and TRBJ2-1, reads KAGVTQTPRYLIKTRGQQVTLSCSPISGHRSVSWYQQTPGQGLQFLFEYFSETQRNKGNFPGRFSGRQFSNSRSEMNVSTLELGDSALYLCASSEGAGAVEQFFGPGTRLTVL.